These T cell receptor beta chains were read from a single sample in a study of Ad26.COV2.S vaccination and SARS-CoV-2 variants. Some clones are missing from TCRdb's copy, which holds only in-frame ones; the method was immunoSEQ multiplex PCR. Of tens of thousands of clones listed, approximately 80% are singletons. This specimen was peripheral blood, taken after recovery from COVID-19. These receptors were obtained from a human donor who had recovered from COVID-19. Both conserved end residues are part of each CDR3. D genes are given only for firm matches. Rows give clone size only sometimes, using once, few, many, or a class for an expanded clone.

v_call: TRBV6-5
clone_size: -
j_call: TRBJ2-5
d_call: TRBD1
cdr3_length: 15
cdr3_aa: CASRTGTVLQETQYF
cdr3_nt: TGTGCCAGCAGAACCGGGACAGTGCTACAAGAGACCCAGTACTTC

v_call: TRBV11-2
clone_size: -
j_call: TRBJ1-1
d_call: -
cdr3_length: 11
cdr3_aa: CASSFHTEAFF
cdr3_nt: TGTGCCAGCAGCTTTCATACTGAAGCTTTCTTT

v_call: TRBV18
clone_size: -
j_call: TRBJ1-3
d_call: -
cdr3_length: 15
cdr3_aa: CASSPKQGGGNTIYF
cdr3_nt: TGTGCCAGCTCACCAAAACAGGGAGGTGGAAACACCATATATTTT

v_call: TRBV15
clone_size: few
j_call: TRBJ2-3
d_call: TRBD1
cdr3_length: 17
cdr3_aa: CATSRDSRDRDGDTQYF
cdr3_nt: TGTGCCACCAGCAGAGATTCCCGGGACAGGGATGGAGATACGCAGTATTTT

v_call: TRBV10-1
clone_size: -
j_call: TRBJ2-3
d_call: TRBD2
cdr3_length: 15
cdr3_aa: CASSDRTSGGDTQYF
cdr3_nt: TGCGCCAGCAGTGACCGGACTAGCGGGGGAGATACGCAGTATTTT

v_call: TRBV18
clone_size: -
j_call: TRBJ1-1
d_call: TRBD1
cdr3_length: 18
cdr3_aa: CASSPPRGRTGLNTEAFF
cdr3_nt: TGTGCCAGCTCACCACCCAGGGGGCGGACTGGCTTGAACACTGAAGCTTTCTTT

v_call: TRBV5-1
clone_size: -
j_call: TRBJ1-2
d_call: TRBD1
cdr3_length: 16
cdr3_aa: CASSLQMVGRQGGYTF
cdr3_nt: TGCGCCAGCAGCTTGCAGATGGTTGGGAGACAGGGTGGCTACACCTTC

v_call: TRBV5-1
clone_size: -
j_call: TRBJ2-5
d_call: TRBD2
cdr3_length: 16
cdr3_aa: CASSLGTSGSEETQYF
cdr3_nt: TGCGCCAGCAGCTTGGGGACTAGCGGGAGCGAAGAGACCCAGTACTTC

v_call: TRBV2
clone_size: -
j_call: TRBJ2-5
d_call: -
cdr3_length: 18
cdr3_aa: CASSEALLDSRYQETQYF
cdr3_nt: TGTGCCAGCAGTGAAGCGCTTCTGGACTCAAGATACCAAGAGACCCAGTACTTC

v_call: TRBV28
clone_size: -
j_call: TRBJ1-2
d_call: -
cdr3_length: 16
cdr3_aa: CASTLSSLIGAGGYTF
cdr3_nt: TGTGCCAGCACCCTTTCGAGCTTAATCGGGGCGGGTGGCTACACCTTC

v_call: TRBV29-1
clone_size: few
j_call: TRBJ1-1
d_call: -
cdr3_length: 10
cdr3_aa: CSGMNTEAFF
cdr3_nt: TGCAGCGGGATGAACACTGAAGCTTTCTTT

v_call: TRBV5-1
clone_size: -
j_call: TRBJ2-7
d_call: -
cdr3_length: 14
cdr3_aa: CASSFQGPSYEQYF
cdr3_nt: TGCGCCAGCAGCTTTCAGGGCCCCTCCTACGAGCAGTACTTC

v_call: TRBV11-2
clone_size: -
j_call: TRBJ2-7
d_call: -
cdr3_length: 11
cdr3_aa: CASSPANEQYF
cdr3_nt: TGTGCCAGCAGCCCTGCGAACGAGCAGTACTTC

v_call: TRBV30
clone_size: -
j_call: TRBJ2-1
d_call: TRBD2
cdr3_length: 16
cdr3_aa: CAWKGGRRVFGNEQFF
cdr3_nt: TGTGCCTGGAAGGGCGGGAGGAGGGTATTTGGCAATGAGCAGTTCTTC

v_call: TRBV28
clone_size: -
j_call: TRBJ1-5
d_call: -
cdr3_length: 16
cdr3_aa: CASSLGGSSSNQPQHF
cdr3_nt: TGTGCCAGCAGTTTGGGCGGGAGCTCTAGCAATCAGCCCCAGCATTTT

v_call: TRBV6-5
clone_size: -
j_call: TRBJ2-1
d_call: TRBD2
cdr3_length: 16
cdr3_aa: CASSSVRGGTYNEQFF
cdr3_nt: TGTGCCAGCAGTTCGGTGCGGGGGGGGACCTACAATGAGCAGTTCTTC

v_call: TRBV5-6
clone_size: -
j_call: TRBJ1-1
d_call: -
cdr3_length: 15
cdr3_aa: CASSIRPLMNTEAFF
cdr3_nt: TGTGCCAGCAGCATAAGACCACTCATGAACACTGAAGCTTTCTTT

v_call: TRBV13
clone_size: -
j_call: TRBJ2-7
d_call: -
cdr3_length: 11
cdr3_aa: CASSLAGEQYF
cdr3_nt: TGTGCCAGCAGCTTAGCGGGCGAGCAGTACTTC

v_call: TRBV7-2
clone_size: -
j_call: TRBJ2-5
d_call: TRBD1
cdr3_length: 15
cdr3_aa: CASSLNTGGGETQYF
cdr3_nt: TGTGCCAGCAGCTTGAACACAGGGGGCGGAGAGACCCAGTACTTC

v_call: TRBV11-2
clone_size: -
j_call: TRBJ2-1
d_call: TRBD1
cdr3_length: 14
cdr3_aa: CASSPGTGGNEQFF
cdr3_nt: TGTGCCAGCAGCCCCGGGACAGGGGGCAATGAGCAGTTCTTC

v_call: TRBV7-9
clone_size: -
j_call: TRBJ1-1
d_call: -
cdr3_length: 13
cdr3_aa: CASRGTANTEAFF
cdr3_nt: TGTGCCAGCAGGGGCACGGCAAACACTGAAGCTTTCTTT

v_call: TRBV21-1
clone_size: -
j_call: TRBJ2-3
d_call: -
cdr3_length: 16
cdr3_aa: CASSKEGALGRDTQYF
cdr3_nt: TGTGCCAGCAGCAAAGAGGGGGCACTCGGGCGCGATACGCAGTATTTT